The 27 T cell receptor beta chains reported below all come from one sample, sequenced in a study of identical twins. TCRdb processed the 5' RACE reads anew with MiXCR; each CDR3 protein has one entry. The table has 200,000 to 250,000 distinct CDR3 sequences, about 7.5% seen once. The data also belong to a second study, concerning yellow fever vaccine responses in identical twins.

Sequenced material: memory (CD45RO+) T cells sorted from blood. These receptor sequences come from a woman aged 18 to 35 in good health.

There are a few counts of this clonotype. The chain recombines TRBV28 with TRBJ2-7; TRBD2 matches at 11 bases. After removal of 6 bases from V and 1 base from J, the junction contained 5 bases not matched to a gene. The CDR3 runs 15 residues. The germline CDR1 and CDR2 sequences are MDHEN and SYDVKM. The CDR3 loop is CASRIAGGTSYEQYF. As DNA, the CDR3 is TGTGCCAGCAGGATAGCGGGGGGGACATCCTACGAGCAGTACTTC.

At least ten counts were recorded for this clonotype. V and J are TRBV28 and TRBJ1-2; no clear D gene. Trimming cost V 5 bases and J 4 bases, with 11 bases left between them. The CDR3 sequence is 13 residues long. The V gene's germline CDR1 is MDHEN and CDR2 SYDVKM. CDR3 protein: CASSLSGFYGYTF. The CDR3 region has the DNA TGTGCCAGCAGTCTGTCTGGGTTCTATGGCTACACCTTC.

This chain connects TRBV24-1 to TRBJ2-5; TRBD2 aligns across 7 bases. The length of the CDR3 is 15 residues. Germline assignment: CDR1 KGHDR and CDR2 SFDVKD. With 3 bases clipped from V and 4 bases from J, the junction kept 7 bases outside the gene matches. The CDR3 loop is CATSDPSGVGETQYF. DNA of the CDR3: TGTGCCACCAGTGATCCCAGCGGGGTAGGAGAGACCCAGTACTTC.

This rearrangement joins TRBV6-1 to TRBJ2-7; no definite D call. Germline V gene lookup returns CDR1 MNHNS and CDR2 SASEGT. The germline V and J ends were trimmed by 9 bases and 3 bases, with 18 bases remaining between them. The CDR3 spans 14 residues. The CDR3 region is CASRRSSTYYEQYF. The CDR3 DNA follows: TGTGCCAGTCGGCGGTCCTCTACCTACTACGAGCAGTACTTC.

The table lists this clonotype with many counts. The chain employs TRBV29-1 and TRBJ2-2; 10 bases fit TRBD2. V was pared by 6 bases and J by 4 bases, with 5 bases of the junction left unmatched. Germline CDR1 is SQVTM and CDR2 is ANQGSEA. This CDR3 comprises 14 residues. CDR3: CSVQLAGGTGELFF. The CDR3 coding sequence is TGCAGCGTCCAGTTAGCGGGGGGCACCGGGGAGCTGTTTTTT.

V usage is TRBV7-2 and J usage is TRBJ2-7; 8 bases line up with TRBD1. Trimming at V came to 5 bases and at J to 3 bases, leaving 9 bases not matched to a gene. Germline CDR1 is SGHTA and CDR2 is FQGNSA. The CDR3 contains 15 residues. CDR3 residues: CASSKMTGALYEQYF. CDR3 coding DNA: TGTGCCAGCAGCAAAATGACAGGGGCTCTCTACGAGCAGTACTTC.

The chain joins TRBV20-1 to TRBJ2-7; D gene uncertain. The germline V and J ends were trimmed by 0 bases and 8 bases, with 17 bases remaining between them. The CDR3 is 14 residues long. The germline CDR1 and CDR2 sequences are DFQATT and SNEGSKA (reference sequence). The CDR3 protein is CSARDRDLYIQQYF. The CDR3 coding sequence is TGCAGTGCTAGAGATCGAGATTTGTATATCCAGCAGTACTTC.

This clonotype was recorded many times. The chain couples TRBV7-6 to TRBJ2-6; TRBD1 matches 8 bases. Germline-derived CDR1 and CDR2 are SGHVS and FNYEAQ. V gave up 5 bases and J gave up 0 bases; unmatched junction bases: 12. The CDR3 loop spans 19 amino acids. In DNA form, the CDR3 reads TGTGCCAGCAGCCCTCGGACAGGGACAAGCCCCTCTGGGGCCAACGTCCTGACTTTC. This gives the protein CASSPRTGTSPSGANVLTF.

This clonotype came up a few times. This chain links TRBV12-3 or TRBV12-4 with TRBJ1-6; D is unclear. CDR3 length: 13 residues. V shed 3 bases and J shed 8 bases, with 8 bases lying between them. CDR3 sequence reads: CASSLDVYSPLHF. The CDR3 DNA follows: TGTGCCAGCAGTTTGGACGTTTATTCACCCCTCCACTTT.

The rearrangement joins TRBV29-1 to TRBJ2-2, with TRBD1 matching 8 bases. Trimming took 4 bases from V and 4 from J; bases not matched to a gene: 8. Per germline, CDR1 SQVTM and CDR2 ANQGSEA. The CDR3 is 15 residues long. CDR3 in DNA: TGCAGCGTTGGACGACAGGGGCTTAGCACCGGGGAGCTGTTTTTT. Amino acids: CSVGRQGLSTGELFF.

The chain employs TRBV3-1 and TRBJ1-5, with 7 bases aligning to TRBD1. The J segment lost 2 bases and the V segment lost 4 bases, leaving 2 bases of the junction unmatched. The length of the CDR3 is 14 residues. CDR1 LGHDT and CDR2 YNNKEL come from the germline V gene (reference sequence). CDR3 sequence (DNA): TGTGCCAGCAGCCCCGGGACAGGCAATCAGCCCCAGCATTTT. This translates into CASSPGTGNQPQHF.

The table lists this clonotype with a few counts. The chain combines TRBV20-1 with TRBJ2-1; 7 positions agree with TRBD2. The germline gives CDR1 DFQATT, CDR2 SNEGSKA (reference sequence). The J segment lost 6 bases and the V segment lost 3 bases, leaving 8 bases of the junction unmatched. There are 14 residues in the CDR3. The CDR3 reads CSASGHGGVNEQFF. The CDR3 nucleotides are TGCAGTGCTAGTGGACATGGGGGGGTCAATGAGCAGTTCTTC.

There are many counts of this clonotype. The rearrangement joins TRBV24-1 to TRBJ2-3; D gene ambiguous. This CDR3 comprises 16 residues. Between the trimmed V and J ends, which lost 3 bases and 0 bases, there was a span of 12 bases. The germline CDR1 and CDR2 sequences are KGHDR and SFDVKD. CDR3 nucleotides: TGTGCCACCAGTGATCCGGTTGCGGCTAGCACAGATACGCAGTATTTT. Its protein is CATSDPVAASTDTQYF.

In DNA, the CDR3 is TGTGCCAGCAACAAACCGGGTGATGCTGAAGCTTTCTTT. This sequence encodes CASNKPGDAEAFF. The chain combines TRBV6-6 with TRBJ1-1, with no clear D. The V gene's germline CDR1 is MNHNY and CDR2 SVGAGI (reference sequence). This CDR3 comprises 13 residues. The V gene lost 7 bases and the J gene lost 6 bases, with 15 bases spanning the gap.

Ten or more counts support this clonotype. The chain couples TRBV18 to TRBJ2-5; D possibly corresponds to TRBD2 (5 bases). The CDR3 runs 13 residues. In germline, CDR1 is KGHSH, CDR2 LQKENI. The V gene lost 6 bases and the J gene lost 3 bases, with 11 bases spanning the gap. CDR3 DNA: TGTGCCAGCTCGCAGGACTTCAAAGAGACCCAGTACTTC. Encoded protein: CASSQDFKETQYF.

The J gene is TRBJ2-3, the V gene TRBV6-1; D unresolved. CDR3 length: 12 residues. Germline CDR1 is MNHNS and CDR2 is SASEGT. V was clipped by 7 bases and J by 2 bases, with 7 bases between them. Here the CDR3 reads CASKMDTDTQYF. CDR3 nucleotide sequence: TGTGCCAGCAAGATGGACACAGATACGCAGTATTTT.

This clonotype was seen many times. This chain connects TRBV6-1 to TRBJ2-6, with TRBD1 identical over 7 bases. The CDR3 is made up of 17 amino acids. Germline values: CDR1 MNHNS, CDR2 SASEGT. V was clipped by 7 bases and J by 4 bases; unmatched bases: 13. The CDR3 spells CASNRYRGSDGANVLTF. CDR3 DNA sequence: TGTGCCAGCAACAGATACAGGGGCTCTGACGGGGCCAACGTCCTGACTTTC.

This clonotype was observed a few times. The CDR3 region has the DNA TGTGCCAGCAGTACTAGCGGGGGGCGGGAGACCCAGTACTTC. Translated: CASSTSGGRETQYF. The chain is built from TRBV6-5 and TRBJ2-5; 12 nucleotides agree with TRBD2. V shed 5 bases, J shed 5 bases, and the junction held 3 bases outside the gene matches. The CDR3 totals 14 residues. Germline V gene sequence: CDR1 MNHEY, CDR2 SVGAGI.

This clonotype was recorded a few times. The J gene is TRBJ2-1, the V gene TRBV2, with a weak D call TRBD1 (5 bases). Looked up from germline, CDR1 is SNHLY and CDR2 is FYNNEI. The CDR3 length is 13 residues. V gave up 7 bases and J gave up 5 bases, with 12 bases separating them. The CDR3 protein is CASKVDRNNEQFF. CDR3 nucleotide sequence: TGTGCCAGCAAGGTCGACAGAAACAATGAGCAGTTCTTC. The complete variable domain, with remaining parts taken from reference TRBV2 and TRBJ2-1, reads EPEVTQTPSHQVTQMGQEVILRCVPISNHLYFYWYRQILGQKVEFLVSFYNNEISEKSEIFDDQFSVERPDGSNFTLKIRSTKLEDSAMYFCASKVDRNNEQFFGPGTRLTVL.

The sample holds many counts of this clonotype. This chain uses TRBV15 with TRBJ2-3; the D is unclear. The CDR3 loop spans 15 amino acids. V gave up 1 base and J gave up 3 bases, with 11 bases separating them. Germline V lookup: CDR1 LNHNV, CDR2 YYDKDF (reference sequence). CDR3 sequence reads: CATSRVRDGTDTQYF. For the CDR3, the DNA is TGTGCCACCAGCAGAGTGCGCGACGGAACAGATACGCAGTATTTT.

This clonotype was counted at least ten times. The chain couples TRBV20-1 to TRBJ2-5, with unresolved D. From germline, CDR1 is DFQATT and CDR2 SNEGSKA (reference sequence). The germline V and J ends were trimmed by 3 bases and 4 bases, with 21 bases remaining between them. This CDR3 region has 16 residues. The CDR3 bases are TGCAGTGCTAGTGACCCCCTGTCTGCGATGGGAGAGACCCAGTACTTC. It encodes CSASDPLSAMGETQYF.

Concerning this clonotype: A clone one base away is much larger, so this may be a read error. V gene TRBV12-3 or TRBV12-4 combines with J gene TRBJ2-7, with 7 positions matching TRBD1. V gave up 1 base and J gave up 6 bases; unmatched junction bases: 12. The CDR3 is 16 amino acids. The CDR3 region is CASSLEWVRGLGEQYF. In nucleotides, the CDR3 is TGTGCCAGCAGTTTAGAGTGGGTTAGGGGGCTAGGCGAGCAGTACTTC.

The chain couples TRBV6-2 or TRBV6-3 to TRBJ2-1; tentatively, D is TRBD1 or TRBD2 (5 bases each). The CDR3 sequence is 15 residues long. Per the germline V gene, CDR1 is MNHEY and CDR2 is SVGEGT. The ends were cut back, 0 bases at V and 4 bases at J, with 10 bases in the middle. CDR3 coding DNA: TGTGCCAGCAGTTACTCGAAAGAGGGGTACAATGAGCAGTTCTTC. Its translation is CASSYSKEGYNEQFF.

This clonotype has just a few counts. For the CDR3, the DNA is TGTGCCAGCAGCTCGGTAGTTTCGGGTGGCTACACCTTC. Translating it yields CASSSVVSGGYTF. The chain couples TRBV11-2 to TRBJ1-2; no firm D call. V lost 4 bases to trimming and J lost 7 bases, with 13 bases between them. CDR3 length: 13 residues. Germline V lookup: CDR1 SGHAT, CDR2 FQNNGV.

Many counts were recorded for this clonotype. The CDR3 bases are TGTGCCAGCAGCTTCACTAGCGAAAATGAGCAGTTCTTC. Translated: CASSFTSENEQFF. The chain joins TRBV27 to TRBJ2-1; 7 bases match TRBD2. Germline assignment: CDR1 MNHEY and CDR2 SMNVEV (reference sequence). The CDR3 spans 13 residues. J gave up 7 bases and V 6 bases, and 6 bases lay outside the gene matches.

This chain connects TRBV30 to TRBJ1-2; the D gene is possibly TRBD1 (6 bases). V was cut by 2 bases and J by 3 bases, with 13 bases left in between. CDR3 size: 14 residues. Looked up from germline, CDR1 is GTSNPN and CDR2 is SVGIG (reference sequence). CDR3 coding DNA: TGTGCCTGGAGTCGGGGGCAGCGCGACTATGGCTACACCTTC. Its translation: CAWSRGQRDYGYTF. Drawing the rest from reference TRBV30 and TRBJ1-2, the complete variable domain is SQTIHQWPATLVQPVGSPLSLECTVEGTSNPNLYWYRQAAGRGLQLLFYSVGIGQISSEVPQNLSASRPQDRQFILSSKKLLLSDSGFYLCAWSRGQRDYGYTFGSGTRLTVV.

This clonotype was observed a few times. The gene calls are TRBV24-1 and TRBJ2-1; 8 nucleotides match TRBD1. This CDR3 contains 17 residues. The germline CDR1 and CDR2 sequences are KGHDR and SFDVKD. J was trimmed by 2 bases and V by 0 bases; bases with no gene match: 5. CDR3 DNA sequence: TGTGCCACCAGTGATTTGGGACAGGGCACGGCCTACAATGAGCAGTTCTTC. It is translated as CATSDLGQGTAYNEQFF.